Here is one T cell receptor beta chain with its context. Its specificity is not known. Measured with immunoSEQ multiplex PCR; TCRdb has only the in-frame clones, and not every one. The profile shows some 41,000 clones, 90% to 95% of them singletons. This sample was taken from a study of cytomegalovirus exposure and HLA in healthy donors. Looking at the study overall: In a later analysis, it was reported that the roughly 130 validation repertoires had been produced on the same platform as the roughly 700 repertoires belonging to the first cohort.

General study points: A few chains tied to CMV proved CMV antigen-specific in vitro.

Germline-derived CDR1 and CDR2 are MNHEY and SMNVEV (reference sequence). V was cut by 5 bases and J by 7 bases, with 18 bases left in between. The CDR3 length is 14 residues. The sequence derives from a woman aged 18-29 years in good health and CMV-seronegative. The J gene is TRBJ2-7, the V gene TRBV27, with a weak D call TRBD2 (5 bases). Sequenced material: PBMCs. DNA of the CDR3: TGTGCCAGCAGTCCCGCCGGATATCGACTAGAGCAGTACTTC. Translation: CASSPAGYRLEQYF.